Listed below are T cell receptor beta chains from one sample, sequenced in a study of CD8+ T cells in alopecia areata. Clones were read by immunoSEQ multiplex PCR, and TCRdb kept only the in-frame ones, dropping some. The table records 150,000 to 200,000 clones, 50% to 70% of them present only once. The starting material was CD4+ T cells sorted from blood, obtained at week 49, from a patient treated with tofacitinib. Source of these receptors: a human donor with alopecia areata. Each CDR3 is given with its conserved first and last residue.

v_gene,j_gene,CDR3aa
TRBV29-1,TRBJ2-7,CSAQRGDHYEQYF
TRBV30,TRBJ1-6,CAWSVPAGDYNSPLHF
TRBV14,TRBJ2-2,CASSQDLLGELFF
TRBV30,TRBJ1-5,CAWSYGDRSQPQHF
TRBV29-1,TRBJ2-4,CSVEDPPDIVGKKTIQYF
TRBV7-9,TRBJ2-3,CASTYTDTQYF
TRBV7-9,TRBJ1-1,CASSSTGQNTEAFF
TRBV5-5,TRBJ1-2,CASSLVSGWGYTF
TRBV11-2,TRBJ2-2,CASSTQGVTGELFF
TRBV29-1,TRBJ2-7,CSVGRTRSSYEQYF
TRBV30,TRBJ1-4,CAWNYLLGEKLFF
TRBV29-1,TRBJ2-3,CSVVPGGGPTDTQYF
TRBV29-1,TRBJ1-4,CSVGTGATNEKLFF
TRBV5-4,TRBJ1-6,CASSLFQGNSPLHF
TRBV15,TRBJ2-7,CATGTGNYEQYF
TRBV28,TRBJ2-3,CASSLPTGKSTDTQYF